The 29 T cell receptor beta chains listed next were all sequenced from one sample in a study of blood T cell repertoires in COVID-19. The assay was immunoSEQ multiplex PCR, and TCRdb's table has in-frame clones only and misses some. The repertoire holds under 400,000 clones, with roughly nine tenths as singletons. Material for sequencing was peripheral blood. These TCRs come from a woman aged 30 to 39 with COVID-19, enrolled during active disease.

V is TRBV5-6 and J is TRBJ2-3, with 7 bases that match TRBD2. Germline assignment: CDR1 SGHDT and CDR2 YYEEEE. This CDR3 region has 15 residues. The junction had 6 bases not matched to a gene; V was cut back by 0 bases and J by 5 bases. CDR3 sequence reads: CASSLGAGAGDTQYF. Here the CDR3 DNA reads TGTGCCAGCAGCTTGGGTGCGGGAGCGGGAGATACGCAGTATTTT.

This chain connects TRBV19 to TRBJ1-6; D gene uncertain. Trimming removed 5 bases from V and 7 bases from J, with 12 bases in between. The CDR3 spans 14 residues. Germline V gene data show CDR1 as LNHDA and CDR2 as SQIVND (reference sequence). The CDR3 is CASSSGLGNSPLHF. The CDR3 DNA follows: TGTGCCAGTAGTTCCGGACTGGGGAATTCACCCCTCCACTTT.

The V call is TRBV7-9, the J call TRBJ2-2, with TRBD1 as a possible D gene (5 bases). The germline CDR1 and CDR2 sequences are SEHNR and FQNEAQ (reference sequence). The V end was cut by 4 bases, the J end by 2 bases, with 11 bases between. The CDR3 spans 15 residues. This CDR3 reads CASSSPDINTGELFF. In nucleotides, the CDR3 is TGTGCCAGCAGCTCGCCGGACATTAACACCGGGGAGCTGTTTTTT.

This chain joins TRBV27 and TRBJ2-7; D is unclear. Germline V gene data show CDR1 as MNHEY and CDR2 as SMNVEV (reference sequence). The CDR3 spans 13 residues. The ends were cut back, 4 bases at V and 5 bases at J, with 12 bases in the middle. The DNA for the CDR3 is TGTGCCAGCAGTTCCTCTGGCCCGAACGAGCAGTACTTC. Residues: CASSSSGPNEQYF.

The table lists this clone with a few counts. The CDR3 sequence: CAISESKGGPVTEAFF. DNA of the CDR3: TGTGCCATCAGTGAGTCGAAGGGGGGGCCGGTGACTGAAGCTTTCTTT. The V call is TRBV10-3, the J call TRBJ1-1; weak D call: TRBD1 (6 bases). V was pared by 0 bases and J by 5 bases, with 16 bases between. This CDR3 region has 16 residues. Germline assignment: CDR1 ENHRY and CDR2 SYGVKD.

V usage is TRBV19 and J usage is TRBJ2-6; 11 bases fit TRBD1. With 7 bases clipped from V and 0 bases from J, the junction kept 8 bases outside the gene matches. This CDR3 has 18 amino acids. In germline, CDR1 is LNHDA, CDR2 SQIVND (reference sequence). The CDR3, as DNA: TGTGCCAGTACGGACGCCGGGACAGGGGGCTCTGGGGCCAACGTCCTGACTTTC. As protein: CASTDAGTGGSGANVLTF.

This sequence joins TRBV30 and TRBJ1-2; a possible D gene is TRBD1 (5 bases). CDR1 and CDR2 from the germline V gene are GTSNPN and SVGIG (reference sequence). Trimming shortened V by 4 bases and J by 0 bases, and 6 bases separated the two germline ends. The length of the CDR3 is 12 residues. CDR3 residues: CAWTGSNYGYTF. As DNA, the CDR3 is TGTGCCTGGACAGGGTCTAACTATGGCTACACCTTC.

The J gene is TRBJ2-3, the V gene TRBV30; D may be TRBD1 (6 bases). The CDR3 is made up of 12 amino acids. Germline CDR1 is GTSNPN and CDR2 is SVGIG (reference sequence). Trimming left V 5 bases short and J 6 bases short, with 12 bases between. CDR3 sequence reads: CAWGDRFDTQYF. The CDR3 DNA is TGTGCCTGGGGTGACAGGTTCGATACGCAGTATTTT. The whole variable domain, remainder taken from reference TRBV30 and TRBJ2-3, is SQTIHQWPATLVQPVGSPLSLECTVEGTSNPNLYWYRQAAGRGLQLLFYSVGIGQISSEVPQNLSASRPQDRQFILSSKKLLLSDSGFYLCAWGDRFDTQYFGPGTRLTVL.

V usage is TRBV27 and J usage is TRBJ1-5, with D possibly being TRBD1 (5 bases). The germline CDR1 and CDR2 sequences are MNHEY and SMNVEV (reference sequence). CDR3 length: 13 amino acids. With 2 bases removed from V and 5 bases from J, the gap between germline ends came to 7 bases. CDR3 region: CASSLRGYQPQHF. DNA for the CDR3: TGTGCCAGCAGTTTAAGGGGATATCAGCCCCAGCATTTT.

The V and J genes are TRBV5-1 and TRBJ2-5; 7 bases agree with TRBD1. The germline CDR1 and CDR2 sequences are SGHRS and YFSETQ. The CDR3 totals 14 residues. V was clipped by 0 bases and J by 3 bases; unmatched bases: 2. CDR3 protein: CASSLGDRKETQYF. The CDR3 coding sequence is TGCGCCAGCAGCTTGGGGGACAGAAAAGAGACCCAGTACTTC.

For the CDR3, the DNA is TGTGCCAGCAGTCGCGGACAGGGTGACGAGCAGTACTTC. Translated, it gives CASSRGQGDEQYF. The gene calls are TRBV5-6 and TRBJ2-7, with 8 bases aligning to TRBD1. The V segment lost 5 bases and the J segment 5 bases; nucleotides outside the gene matches: 6. This CDR3 has 13 amino acids. Germline CDR1 is SGHDT and CDR2 is YYEEEE. Full variable domain (outside the CDR3, taken from reference TRBV5-6 and TRBJ2-7): DAGVTQSPTHLIKTRGQQVTLRCSPKSGHDTVSWYQQALGQGPQFIFQYYEEEERQRGNFPDRFSGHQFPNYSSELNVNALLLGDSALYLCASSRGQGDEQYFGPGTRLTVT.

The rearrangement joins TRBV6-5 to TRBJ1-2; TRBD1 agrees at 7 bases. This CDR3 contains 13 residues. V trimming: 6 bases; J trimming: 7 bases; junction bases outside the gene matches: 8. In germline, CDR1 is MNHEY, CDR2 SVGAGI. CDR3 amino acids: CASRFSTGPGYTF. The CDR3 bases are TGTGCCAGCAGATTTTCGACAGGGCCTGGCTACACCTTC.

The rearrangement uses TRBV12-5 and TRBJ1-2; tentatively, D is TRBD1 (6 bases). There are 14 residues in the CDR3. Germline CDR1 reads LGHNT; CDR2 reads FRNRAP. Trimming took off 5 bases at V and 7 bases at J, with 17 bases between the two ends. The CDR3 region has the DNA TGTGCTAGTGGTCCCGCCACCACAGGGCGTGGCTACACCTTC. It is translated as CASGPATTGRGYTF.

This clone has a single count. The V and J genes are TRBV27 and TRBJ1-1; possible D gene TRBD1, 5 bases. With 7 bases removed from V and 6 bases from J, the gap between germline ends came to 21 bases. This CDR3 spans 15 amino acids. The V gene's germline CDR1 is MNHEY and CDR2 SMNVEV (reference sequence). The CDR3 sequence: CASKAAGGRGSEAFF. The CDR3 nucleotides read TGTGCCAGCAAGGCGGCGGGGGGAAGAGGGTCTGAAGCTTTCTTT.

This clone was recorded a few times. CDR3: CASNQRGVSGYTF. The CDR3 bases are TGTGCCAGTAATCAACGGGGAGTAAGTGGCTACACCTTC. The chain recombines TRBV19 with TRBJ1-2; no clear D. Trimming left V 7 bases short and J 7 bases short, with 16 bases between. Germline CDR1 is LNHDA and CDR2 is SQIVND (reference sequence). This CDR3 contains 13 residues.

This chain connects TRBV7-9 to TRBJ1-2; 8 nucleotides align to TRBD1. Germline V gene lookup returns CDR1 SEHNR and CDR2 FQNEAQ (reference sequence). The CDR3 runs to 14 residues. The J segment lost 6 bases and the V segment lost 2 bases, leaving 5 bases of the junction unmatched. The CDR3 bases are TGTGCCAGCAGCTTACCCGGACAGGGTGATGGCTACACCTTC. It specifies CASSLPGQGDGYTF. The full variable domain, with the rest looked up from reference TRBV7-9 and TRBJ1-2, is DTGVSQNPRHKITKRGQNVTFRCDPISEHNRLYWYRQTLGQGPEFLTYFQNEAQLEKSRLLSDRFSAERPKGSFSTLEIQRTEQGDSAMYLCASSLPGQGDGYTFGSGTRLTVV.

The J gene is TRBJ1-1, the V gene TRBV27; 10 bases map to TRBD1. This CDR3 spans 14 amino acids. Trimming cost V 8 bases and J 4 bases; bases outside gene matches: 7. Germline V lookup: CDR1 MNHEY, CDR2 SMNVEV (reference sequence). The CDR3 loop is CASWTGGAITEAFF. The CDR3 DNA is TGTGCCAGCTGGACAGGGGGTGCGATCACTGAAGCTTTCTTT.

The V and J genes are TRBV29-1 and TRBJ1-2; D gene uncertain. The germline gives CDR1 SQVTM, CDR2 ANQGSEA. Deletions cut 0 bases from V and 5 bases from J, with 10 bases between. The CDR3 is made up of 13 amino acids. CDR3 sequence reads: CSVEDRGPYGYTF. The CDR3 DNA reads TGCAGCGTTGAAGATCGAGGTCCGTATGGCTACACCTTC.

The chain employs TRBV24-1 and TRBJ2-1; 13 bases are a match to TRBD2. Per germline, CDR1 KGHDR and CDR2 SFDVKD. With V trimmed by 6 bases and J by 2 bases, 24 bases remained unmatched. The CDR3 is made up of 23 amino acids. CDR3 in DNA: TGTGCCACCAGTCCCGGACGAAAGCCCACCGGGACTAGCGGGGATGTCCCCTACAATGAGCAGTTCTTC. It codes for CATSPGRKPTGTSGDVPYNEQFF.

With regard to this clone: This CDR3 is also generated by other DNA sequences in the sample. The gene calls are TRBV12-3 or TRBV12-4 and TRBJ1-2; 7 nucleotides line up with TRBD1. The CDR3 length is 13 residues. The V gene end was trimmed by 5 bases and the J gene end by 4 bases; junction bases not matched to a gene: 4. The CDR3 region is CASSQQGSYGYTF. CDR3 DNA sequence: TGTGCCAGCAGTCAACAGGGGTCCTATGGCTACACCTTC.

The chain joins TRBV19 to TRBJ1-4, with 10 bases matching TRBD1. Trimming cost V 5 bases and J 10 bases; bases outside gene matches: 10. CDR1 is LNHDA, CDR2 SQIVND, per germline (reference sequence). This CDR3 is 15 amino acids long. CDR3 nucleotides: TGTGCCAGTAGTTCGGGACAGGGGACGATCGGAAAACTGTTTTTT. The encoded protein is CASSSGQGTIGKLFF.

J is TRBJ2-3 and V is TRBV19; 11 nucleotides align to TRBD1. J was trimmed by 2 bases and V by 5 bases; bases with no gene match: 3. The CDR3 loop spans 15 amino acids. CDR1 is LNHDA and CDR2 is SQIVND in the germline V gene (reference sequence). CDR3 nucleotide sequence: TGTGCCAGTAGTGAGGACAGGGGGCTCACAGATACGCAGTATTTT. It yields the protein CASSEDRGLTDTQYF.

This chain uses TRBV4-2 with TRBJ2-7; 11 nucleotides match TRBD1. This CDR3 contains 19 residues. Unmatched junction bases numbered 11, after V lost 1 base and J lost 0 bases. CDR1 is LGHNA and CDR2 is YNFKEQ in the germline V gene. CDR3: CASSQARDRGFLRSYEQYF. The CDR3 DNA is TGTGCCAGCAGCCAAGCCCGGGACAGGGGGTTTCTCCGCTCCTACGAGCAGTACTTC.

This CDR3 reads CASRGTAHSEAFF. Written as DNA, the CDR3 is TGTGCCAGCAGGGGGACAGCTCATTCTGAAGCTTTCTTT. V usage is TRBV2 and J usage is TRBJ1-1; TRBD1 matches at 7 bases. The CDR3 has 13 amino acids. V lost 6 bases to trimming and J lost 6 bases; unmatched junction nucleotides: 7. CDR1 SNHLY and CDR2 FYNNEI come from the germline V gene.

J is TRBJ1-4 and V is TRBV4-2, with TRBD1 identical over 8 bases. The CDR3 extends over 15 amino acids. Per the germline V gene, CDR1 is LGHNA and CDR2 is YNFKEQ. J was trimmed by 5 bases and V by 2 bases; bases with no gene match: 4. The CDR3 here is CASSQRQGQNEKLFF. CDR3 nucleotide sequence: TGTGCCAGCAGCCAAAGACAGGGGCAGAATGAAAAACTGTTTTTT.

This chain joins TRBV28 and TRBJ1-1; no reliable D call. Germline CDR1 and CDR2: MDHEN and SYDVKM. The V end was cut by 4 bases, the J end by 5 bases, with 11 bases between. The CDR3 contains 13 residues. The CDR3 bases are TGTGCCAGCAGTTCCTTCGCGGGGACTGAAGCTTTCTTT. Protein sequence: CASSSFAGTEAFF.

CDR3 amino acids: CASSLGTQRLYGYTF. The CDR3 DNA is TGTGCCAGCAGCCTCGGCACCCAGAGACTCTATGGCTACACCTTC. This chain uses TRBV7-8 with TRBJ1-2; D uncertain. CDR1 and CDR2 (germline): SGHVS, FQNEAQ. The CDR3 has 15 amino acids. Trimming took 5 bases from V and 4 from J, leaving 17 bases between them.

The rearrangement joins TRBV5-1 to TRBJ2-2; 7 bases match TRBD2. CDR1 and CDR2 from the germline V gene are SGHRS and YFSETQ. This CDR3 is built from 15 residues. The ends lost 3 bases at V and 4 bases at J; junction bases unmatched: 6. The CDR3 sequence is CASSSSSGPTGELFF. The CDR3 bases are TGCGCCAGCAGCTCCTCTAGCGGCCCCACCGGGGAGCTGTTTTTT.

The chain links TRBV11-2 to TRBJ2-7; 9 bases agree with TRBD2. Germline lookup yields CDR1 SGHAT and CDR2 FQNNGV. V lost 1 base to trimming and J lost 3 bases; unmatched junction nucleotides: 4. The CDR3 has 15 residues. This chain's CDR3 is CASSLAPAGGYEQYF. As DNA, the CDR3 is TGTGCCAGCAGCTTAGCCCCAGCGGGAGGCTACGAGCAGTACTTC.